This T cell receptor (beta chain) is drawn from a study of shared clonotypes between healthy human individuals. Study-level points and caveats: How much donors shared clonotypes was expected to be affected by sequencing depth. All-four-donor shared clonotypes had higher generation probabilities than non-shared clonotypes did.

The donor population consisted of healthy HIV-negative adults with no recent acute infections or vaccinations. Each PCR replicate from the sorted subsets contained 200 to 250 ng DNA, which is roughly 33,000 T cell genomes. TCRdb's copy holds only in-frame clones and misses some; the assay was immunoSEQ multiplex PCR. The sample lists about a million clones, around three quarters seen once, with 1.5% in the top ten. CDR1 and CDR2 (germline): LNHDA, SQIVND (reference sequence). Trimming cost V 6 bases and J 4 bases, with 6 bases left between them. The CDR3 loop spans 11 amino acids. A word on this clone: The antigen is not known.

What was sequenced was memory CD4+ T cells sorted from blood. Subset of the sample: CD45RA-negative fraction. The chain carries TRBV19 and TRBJ1-2; no clear D. This clonotype was sampled from a man aged 18 to 29 in good health. CDR3 region: CASRASYGYTF. DNA for the CDR3: TGTGCCAGTAGGGCCTCCTATGGCTACACCTTC.